This TCR beta chain was sequenced for a study of shared clonotypes between healthy human individuals. TCRdb's copy holds only in-frame clones and misses some; the assay was immunoSEQ multiplex PCR. The table includes around 1 million clones, 70% to 85% detected once. Trimming took off 6 bases at V and 2 bases at J, with 11 bases between the two ends. This CDR3 has 13 amino acids. CDR1 is SQVTM and CDR2 is ANQGSEA in the germline V gene. This chain links TRBV29-1 with TRBJ2-4; D not resolved. Sequenced input: memory CD4+ T cells sorted from blood. Sample subset: CD45RA-negative fraction. This sequence was found in a man aged 18 to 30 in good health. Written as DNA, the CDR3 is TGCAGCGTGCTTGTGGGTCCCAAAAACATTCAGTACTTC. Protein product: CSVLVGPKNIQYF.